This T cell receptor beta chain was documented in a study of vaccination and CD4 T cells after COVID-19 (dated by TCRdb to the early 2020s). At the level of the whole study: SARS-CoV-2 positivity had been established in the convalescent patients by nasal swab PCR, and mild disease was recorded in several of these patients and severe disease in one. Post-vaccine blood samples were taken a median of 72 days after the second vaccine dose, with a range of roughly 14 to 241 days. For stimulating the cultures, overlapping spike peptide pools were used, derived from SARS-CoV-2 as well as from the common cold coronaviruses HCoV-NL63, HCoV-OC43 and HCoV-229E. Control cultures received a CEFX viral epitope pool as the positive control, an HIV-1 Nef peptide pool as the negative control, or no peptide. Participants received two doses of either the Pfizer-BioNTech BNT162b2 vaccine (n=8) or the Moderna mRNA-1273 vaccine (n=2). Post-COVID blood samples were collected from convalescent patients a median of around 100 days after diagnosis, with a range of about 35 to 180 days. The convalescent cohort comprised six males and four females, including two Hispanic individuals, seven Caucasians, two Asians and one multiracial person. The spike-specific CD4+ TCR repertoire was compared before and after mRNA vaccination in around ten COVID-19 convalescent patients and a few infection-naive healthy vaccine recipients. The paper as a whole reports these results and caveats: The study included relatively few convalescent patients and did not analyze early timepoints after natural infection. In convalescent patients, nearly all vaccine-specific clones (304 of 307) were found to be mono-reactive for SARS-CoV-2 spike rather than cross-reactive with common cold coronaviruses. An increase in the median number of SARS-CoV-2-reactive clonotypes from 20 to 25 after infection to 35 to 40 after vaccination was observed, but the change was not found to be significant. In convalescent patients, a median 86.3% of post-vaccine SARS-CoV-2-reactive clones were detected only after vaccination, and vaccine-specific priming was suggested by this finding.

The sample's treatment or condition, from its label and the paper: approximately 9-day PBMC culture with coronavirus spike peptide pools or control peptides (ViraFEST assay). The ViraFEST assay was used in the study, in which antigen-specific T cells were expanded with peptide pools and expanded clonotypes were subsequently identified by TCR sequencing. The convalescent patients' positive SARS-CoV-2 PCR tests were from March to December 2020, which was before the Alpha, Beta and Delta variants emerged in the United States. Fewer than 2.5 million PBMCs per well were cultured in IMDM with roughly 5% human AB serum and about 9.2 IU/ml IL-2, plus 10 ug/ml peptide pools. Half of the culture medium was replaced with fresh IL-2-containing medium on days 3 and 7. After 10 days of culture, CD4+ T cells were isolated by negative selection with the EasySep CD4+ T cell isolation kit. PBMCs were separated from whole blood using Ficoll-Paque Plus gradient centrifugation and then either used fresh or cryopreserved at -140C. Culture conditions were generally each tested in triplicate wells.

Library preparation employed PCR. DNA from cultured CD4+ T cells was subjected to TCR sequencing with the Oncomine TCR Beta short-read assay at the Johns Hopkins FTIC core. The QIAamp micro DNA kit was used to extract genomic DNA from the cultured CD4+ T cells. Oncomine TCR Beta libraries from cultured CD4+ T cells were pooled using unique dual indexes and sequenced on an Illumina iSeq 100. The authors' pipeline ran thus. Non-productive sequences were removed, and CDR3s not starting with C, not ending with F or W, or shorter than 7 amino acids were discarded. The MANAFEST web application was used to identify antigen-specific clonotypes by comparing peptide-stimulated wells against reference wells and other culture wells. An FDR below 0.05, an odds ratio above 5, and a productive frequency above 0.1% in at least two of three replicate wells were required for clones to be considered positive. Clonotypes that were significantly expanded in both SARS-CoV-2 spike wells and at least one common cold coronavirus spike condition were defined as cross-reactive. Levenshtein distances (stringdist) and unrooted phylogenetic trees (ape) in R version 3.6.1 were used to assess CDR3 homology. The raw public reads went through TCRdb reprocessing: fastp at Q25, MiXCR clone calling, in-frame beta chains kept. Entries are consolidated by CDR3 protein sequence, retaining the most common genes and DNA. These V and J calls derive from TCRdb rather than the authors' analysis. Within this sample are about 10,000 distinct CDR3 sequences, with about 60% of them counted one time only. The ten largest clones represent under 20% of the sample.

On this clonotype itself: The antigen this receptor binds is unknown. No qualities accompany the bases; no much larger clone lies one base away.

Sequences SGHVS (CDR1) and FQNEAQ (CDR2) are obtained from the germline V gene. Deletion took 5 bases off V and 1 base off J, with a span of 17 bases between the germline ends. The CDR3 has 16 amino acids, counting the end cysteine and phenylalanine. CDR3 DNA only is kept here, 48 bases in frame from base 1. In this chain, TRBV7-8 is recombined with TRBJ1-1; the D gene assignment is ambiguous. This clonotype was sampled from a human donor who had recovered from COVID-19. The sample comprised CD4+ T cells from blood, cultured in vitro. The DNA reads as follows: TGTGCCAGCAGCCCAAGTACTGTGGGTTGGAACACTGAAGCTTTCTTT. This codes for CASSPSTVGWNTEAFF.